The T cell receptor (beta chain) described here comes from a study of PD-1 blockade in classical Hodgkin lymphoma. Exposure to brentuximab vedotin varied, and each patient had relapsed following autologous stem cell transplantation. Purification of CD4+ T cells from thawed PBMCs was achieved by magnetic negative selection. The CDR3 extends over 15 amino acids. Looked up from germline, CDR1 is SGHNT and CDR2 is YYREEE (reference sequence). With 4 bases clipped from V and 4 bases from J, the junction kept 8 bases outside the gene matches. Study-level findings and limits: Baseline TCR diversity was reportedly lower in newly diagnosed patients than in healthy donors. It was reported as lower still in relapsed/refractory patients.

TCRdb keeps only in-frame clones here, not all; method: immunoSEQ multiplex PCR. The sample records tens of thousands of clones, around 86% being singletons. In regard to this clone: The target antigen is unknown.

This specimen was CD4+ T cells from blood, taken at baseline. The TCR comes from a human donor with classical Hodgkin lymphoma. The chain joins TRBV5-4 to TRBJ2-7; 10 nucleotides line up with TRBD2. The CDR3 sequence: CASSPSGGLSYEQYF. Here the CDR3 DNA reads TGTGCCAGCAGCCCTAGCGGGGGATTGAGTTACGAGCAGTACTTC.